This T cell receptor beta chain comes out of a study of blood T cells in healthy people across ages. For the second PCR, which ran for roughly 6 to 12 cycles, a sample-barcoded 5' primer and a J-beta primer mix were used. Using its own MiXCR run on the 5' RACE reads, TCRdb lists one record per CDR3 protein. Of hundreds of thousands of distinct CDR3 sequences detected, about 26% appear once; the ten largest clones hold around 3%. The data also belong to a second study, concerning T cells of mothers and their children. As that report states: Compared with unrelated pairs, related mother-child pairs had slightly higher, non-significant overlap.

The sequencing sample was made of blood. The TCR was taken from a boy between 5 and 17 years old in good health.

This CDR3 reads CASSLTCSGNTIYF. The CDR3 bases are TGTGCCAGCAGTCTTACATGTTCTGGAAACACCATATATTTT. The chain has TRBV12-3 or TRBV12-4 and TRBJ1-3; no reliable D call. The V gene lost 5 bases and the J gene lost 1 base, with 9 bases spanning the gap. The CDR3 extends over 14 amino acids.